This T cell receptor (beta chain) derives from a study of blood T cell repertoires in COVID-19. The CDR3 loop spans 18 amino acids. J was trimmed by 2 bases and V by 0 bases; bases with no gene match: 10. Germline assignment: CDR1 SGHRS and CDR2 YFSETQ. This clone has only one observation. Cohort 3 donors were reported recovered after two negative PCRs, clearance, or symptom resolution. Generated by immunoSEQ multiplex PCR, the TCRdb table keeps only in-frame clones and is missing some. The table lists more than 300,000 clones, around nine tenths of them singletons. The sample was PBMCs or T cells enriched from blood (not recorded which). The TCR comes from a woman aged 25-40 years who had recovered from COVID-19. This chain links TRBV5-1 with TRBJ2-2, with TRBD2 matching over 7 bases. Here the CDR3 reads CASSLVLGGLVNTGELFF. As DNA, the CDR3 is TGCGCCAGCAGCTTGGTATTAGGAGGACTAGTTAACACCGGGGAGCTGTTTTTT.